This T cell receptor beta chain was identified in a study of T cell responses to AZD1222 COVID-19 vaccine. Profiling relied on immunoSEQ multiplex PCR, and the TCRdb table lists in-frame clones only, not all of them. The repertoire includes about 140,000 clones, around 90% of them detected once, and just over 3% sits in the top ten. This clone came up once. The target antigen is unknown. Germline assignment: CDR1 SGHDT and CDR2 YYEEEE. Trimming pared 0 bases from V and 4 bases from J, leaving 7 bases between. The CDR3 runs to 13 residues. Study-wide results and caveats: Spike-specific TCR breadth and depth grew following two AZD1222 doses.

The material was peripheral blood, obtained on day 0 of AZD1222 vaccination. This TCR was recovered from an adult in good health. This sequence joins TRBV5-6 and TRBJ1-2, with unresolved D. The CDR3 DNA reads as TGTGCCAGCAGCTTGGGTCGGGGCTATGGCTACACCTTC. It translates to CASSLGRGYGYTF.